This T cell receptor (beta chain) was observed in a study of blood T cell repertoires in COVID-19. V lost 6 bases and J lost 1; bases outside the gene matches: 7. This CDR3 contains 15 residues. Germline loops: CDR1 SNHLY, CDR2 FYNNEI. Some clones are missing from TCRdb's copy, which holds only in-frame ones; the method was immunoSEQ multiplex PCR. The repertoire has some 410,000 clones, roughly 90% of them found once; the top ten carry approximately 0.96%. Sequencing was carried out using PBMCs or T cells enriched from blood (not recorded which). The chain has TRBV2 and TRBJ2-3; 7 positions agree with TRBD1. The clonotype comes from a woman aged 25 to 39 with acute COVID-19. This CDR3 reads CASRRQGLRTDTQYF. The CDR3 coding sequence is TGTGCCAGCAGAAGACAGGGTCTCCGCACAGATACGCAGTATTTT.